The clone carrying this T cell receptor (beta chain) was seen ten or more times. Its target is unknown. This sample was included in a study of early T cells in non-severe SARS-CoV-2 infection. Study information: Bulk RNA from unsorted whole blood was sequenced; chains were unpaired. The study, taken as a whole, reports: VDJdb matching favored anti-spike CD8 responses, missing private and CD4 specificities.

As part of library construction, unique molecular identifiers were attached to individual cDNA molecules. TCRdb used MiXCR to reprocess the 5' RACE reads, holding one entry per CDR3 protein. The sample carries 20,000 to 30,000 distinct CDR3 sequences, around 4.5% recorded once. Germline-derived CDR1 and CDR2 are MDHEN and SYDVKM. This CDR3 has 13 residues. V gave up 5 bases and J gave up 3 bases, with 9 bases separating them. The origin of this receptor is an adult who was a healthcare worker with PCR-confirmed SARS-CoV-2 infection or an uninfected control (not recorded which). The chain couples TRBV28 to TRBJ2-3; D is possibly TRBD1 or TRBD2 (5 bases each). The sequencing input was whole blood. The CDR3 coding sequence is TGTGCCAGCAGTCCCAGGGAGACAGATACGCAGTATTTT. It translates to CASSPRETDTQYF.